The rows below give T cell receptor beta chains drawn from one sample of a study of cytomegalovirus exposure and HLA in healthy donors. Profiled with immunoSEQ multiplex PCR; TCRdb holds only in-frame clones, not every one. Of 130,000 or so clones listed, 72% are singletons. The source material was PBMCs. The source is a man between 45 and 60 years old in good health and CMV-seropositive. Both conserved end residues are part of each CDR3.

TRBV5-1,CASSSYSRSGNEQFF
TRBV5-5,CASSLRGEAFF
TRBV7-9,CSSSLGRRTGAEKLFF
TRBV7-2,CASSLASRVNNEQFF
TRBV7-9,CASSLEGLRRVETQYF
TRBV19,CASSIGQSIAKNIQYF
TRBV6-5,CASSYLGASYEQYF
TRBV7-6,CASSLVSSEVETQYF
TRBV5-4,CASSWGGVAYEQYF
TRBV12-2,CASPPQAAHLRDEKLFF
TRBV4-1,CASSQSSGTRTNNEQFF
TRBV27,CASSLGRDNSPLHF
TRBV18,CASSSRSGNDSYEQYF
TRBV27,CASSLGTGGSFYEQYF
TRBV5-5,CASSLGQGYSNQPQHF
TRBV27,CASSLLWAAKETQYF
TRBV19,CASSIVEGAGELFF